What follows are 30 T cell receptor beta chains derived from one specimen sequenced in a study of identical twins. TCRdb processed the 5' RACE reads anew with MiXCR; each CDR3 protein has one entry. The sample lists more than 600,000 distinct CDR3 sequences, 18% seen once, with less than 15% in the top ten. These records were also assigned to another study, of T cells expressing NK-cell markers.

The sequenced material came from PBMCs. The receptors derive from a woman between 18 and 30 years old in good health.

The chain recombines TRBV10-3 with TRBJ1-3, with 11 bases aligning to TRBD1. V was clipped by 3 bases and J by 7 bases; unmatched bases: 2. CDR3 size: 14 residues. The germline CDR1 and CDR2 sequences are ENHRY and SYGVKD. CDR3 in DNA: TGTGCCATCAGTGAACGGACAGGGGGCAACACCATATATTTT. Residues: CAISERTGGNTIYF.

The chain recombines TRBV20-1 with TRBJ1-2; D gene uncertain. Per germline, CDR1 DFQATT and CDR2 SNEGSKA (reference sequence). V was trimmed by 1 base and J by 7 bases, leaving 10 bases between them. The CDR3 has 12 residues. The CDR3 coding sequence is TGCAGTGCTAGAGTTGTGGGTGGTGGCTACACCTTC. Its translation: CSARVVGGGYTF.

The genes are TRBV3-1 and TRBJ2-3, with D perhaps given as TRBD1 or TRBD2 (5 bases each). Germline CDR1 reads LGHDT; CDR2 reads YNNKEL (reference sequence). Trimming pared 1 base from V and 5 bases from J, leaving 19 bases between. The CDR3 length is 17 residues. CDR3 nucleotides: TGTGCCAGCAGCCAAGGAGTCAAAGGACGGGGCCAAGATACGCAGTATTTT. It yields the protein CASSQGVKGRGQDTQYF.

In its sample, this clonotype was seen a few times. The chain has TRBV21-1 and TRBJ2-2. TRBV21-1 is shown as a pseudogene. The CDR3 totals 12 residues. Here the CDR3 DNA reads TGTGCCAGCAGCAAGGGAACCGGGGAGCTGTTTTTT. Amino acid sequence: CASSKGTGELFF.

This clonotype occurred many times. This chain uses TRBV7-9 with TRBJ1-6; D perhaps matches TRBD1 (5 bases). Germline V gives CDR1 SEHNR, CDR2 FQNEAQ (reference sequence). The CDR3 covers 13 residues. Trimming removed 5 bases at V and 10 bases at J, with 12 bases between. DNA of the CDR3: TGTGCCAGCAGCCCGGTGGGGGACTCACCCCTCCACTTT. Translating gives CASSPVGDSPLHF. Variable domain in full (rest from reference TRBV7-9 and TRBJ1-6): DTGVSQNPRHKITKRGQNVTFRCDPISEHNRLYWYRQTLGQGPEFLTYFQNEAQLEKSRLLSDRFSAERPKGSFSTLEIQRTEQGDSAMYLCASSPVGDSPLHFGNGTRLTVT.

This clonotype was recorded a few times. The chain combines TRBV18 with TRBJ1-1; 10 bases line up with TRBD1. Looked up from germline, CDR1 is KGHSH and CDR2 is LQKENI. J lost 0 bases, V lost 0 bases, and 4 bases had no gene match. This CDR3 comprises 17 residues. CDR3 nucleotides: TGTGCCAGCTCACCACCCGGGACAGGGGTCTTGAACACTGAAGCTTTCTTT. It encodes CASSPPGTGVLNTEAFF.

This clonotype was recorded a few times. This sequence joins TRBV7-9 and TRBJ2-6, with D unclear. The ends were cut back, 2 bases at V and 2 bases at J, with 7 bases in the middle. CDR3 length equals 15 residues. CDR1 SEHNR and CDR2 FQNEAQ come from the germline V gene (reference sequence). The CDR3 sequence: CASSLIRTGANVLTF. CDR3 DNA: TGTGCCAGCAGCTTAATCAGGACTGGGGCCAACGTCCTGACTTTC.

V usage is TRBV11-3 and J usage is TRBJ2-7, with a weak D call TRBD1 (6 bases). Germline V lookup: CDR1 SGHNT, CDR2 YENEEA. The length of the CDR3 is 16 residues. V lost 1 base, J lost 0 bases, and 13 bases lay in between. The CDR3 region has the DNA TGTGCCAGCAGCTTAGTATTGGGGGCCGTCTCCTACGAGCAGTACTTC. It encodes CASSLVLGAVSYEQYF.

The chain is built from TRBV7-2 and TRBJ2-3; TRBD2 might be the D (6 bases). The CDR3 covers 17 residues. Trimming took off 3 bases at V and 3 bases at J, with 19 bases between the two ends. CDR1 and CDR2 (germline): SGHTA, FQGNSA. CDR3 loop: CASSLGLPGRFTDTQYF. CDR3 DNA sequence: TGTGCCAGCAGCTTGGGGTTACCCGGGAGATTTACAGATACGCAGTATTTT. The whole variable domain, filled in from reference TRBV7-2 and TRBJ2-3, reads GAGVSQSPSNKVTEKGKDVELRCDPISGHTALYWYRQSLGQGLEFLIYFQGNSAPDKSGLPSDRFSAERTGGSVSTLTIQRTQQEDSAVYLCASSLGLPGRFTDTQYFGPGTRLTVL.

CDR3 nucleotide sequence: TGTGCCAGCGGTGGGACAGGGAACTACTATGGCTACACCTTC. Its translation is CASGGTGNYYGYTF. The chain uses TRBV12-3 or TRBV12-4 and TRBJ1-2; TRBD1 agrees at 9 bases. V lost 8 bases to trimming and J lost 3 bases; unmatched junction nucleotides: 7. The CDR3 sequence is 14 residues long.

In this sample, this clonotype turned up a few times. This chain links TRBV5-1 with TRBJ2-3, with 10 bases aligning to TRBD2. Germline CDR1 is SGHRS and CDR2 is YFSETQ. This CDR3 has 15 amino acids. V lost 2 bases, J lost 6 bases, and 6 bases stayed unmatched. The CDR3 sequence is CASSFYTSGADTQYF. CDR3 nucleotides: TGCGCCAGCAGCTTTTACACTAGCGGGGCGGATACGCAGTATTTT.

J is TRBJ2-3 and V is TRBV7-6, with 8 bases aligning to TRBD2. Unmatched junction bases numbered 6, after V lost 2 bases and J lost 2 bases. From germline, CDR1 is SGHVS and CDR2 FNYEAQ. There are 16 residues in the CDR3. For the CDR3, the DNA is TGTGCCAGCAGCTTAATCTCTAGCGGGTACACAGATACGCAGTATTTT. Protein product: CASSLISSGYTDTQYF. Supplemented by reference TRBV7-6 and TRBJ2-3, the full variable domain reads GAGVSQSPRYKVTKRGQDVALRCDPISGHVSLYWYRQALGQGPEFLTYFNYEAQQDKSGLPNDRFSAERPEGSISTLTIQRTEQRDSAMYRCASSLISSGYTDTQYFGPGTRLTVL.

This clonotype was seen a few times. This chain links TRBV29-1 with TRBJ1-5, with D unclear. V lost 4 bases, J lost 4 bases, and 11 bases lay in between. This CDR3 is 13 amino acids long. The germline V gene encodes CDR1 SQVTM and CDR2 ANQGSEA. Here the CDR3 reads CSVVGQINQPQHF. CDR3 bases: TGCAGCGTTGTTGGGCAGATTAATCAGCCCCAGCATTTT.

Only a few counts were recorded for this clonotype. The chain is built from TRBV6-2 or TRBV6-3 and TRBJ2-1, with 10 bases that match TRBD2. The germline CDR1 and CDR2 sequences are MNHEY and SVGEGT. CDR3 length: 17 amino acids. The ends lost 6 bases at V and 4 bases at J; junction bases unmatched: 12. The CDR3 DNA sequence: TGTGCCAGCAGAAGTATTCGGTTACTAGCGGGATACAATGAGCAGTTCTTC. It encodes CASRSIRLLAGYNEQFF.

In this sample, this clonotype turned up a few times. The chain carries TRBV7-8 and TRBJ2-5; D remains ambiguous. The ends were cut back, 3 bases at V and 3 bases at J, with 5 bases in the middle. Germline V gene lookup returns CDR1 SGHVS and CDR2 FQNEAQ. The CDR3 consists of 12 residues. The CDR3 DNA reads as TGTGCCAGCAGCTTCCTCGAAGAGACCCAGTACTTC. It yields the protein CASSFLEETQYF.

The chain links TRBV2 to TRBJ2-1; D is perhaps TRBD1 (6 bases). CDR3 length: 15 residues. V was shortened by 7 bases and J by 6 bases, with 19 bases between the two germline ends. The germline V gene has CDR1 SNHLY and CDR2 FYNNEI. The CDR3 is CASTIPGKGGNEQFF. In DNA form, the CDR3 reads TGTGCCAGCACTATCCCGGGAAAAGGGGGCAATGAGCAGTTCTTC.

This clonotype was counted many times. The V gene is TRBV5-1, the J gene TRBJ2-7; no clear D. The V and J ends lost 5 bases and 7 bases respectively, with 16 bases between them. Germline-derived CDR1 and CDR2 are SGHRS and YFSETQ. The length of the CDR3 is 13 residues. CDR3 sequence: CASSIGRSWEQYF. Written as DNA, the CDR3 is TGCGCCAGCAGTATTGGTCGCTCTTGGGAGCAGTACTTC.

The V call is TRBV5-1, the J call TRBJ2-2, with a possible D match to TRBD1 (6 bases). V lost 5 bases, J lost 1 base, and 12 bases lay in between. The length of the CDR3 is 15 residues. Germline CDR1 SGHRS, CDR2 YFSETQ. This CDR3 is CASSLTGQNTGELFF. The CDR3 nucleotides are TGCGCCAGCAGTCTCACGGGACAGAACACCGGGGAGCTGTTTTTT.

This clonotype was recorded a few times. The chain combines TRBV18 with TRBJ2-1; D is unclear. The CDR3 contains 12 residues. V lost 3 bases, J lost 3 bases, and 3 bases lay in between. Germline CDR1 reads KGHSH; CDR2 reads LQKENI. The CDR3 here is CASSPVYNEQFF. CDR3 nucleotides: TGTGCCAGCTCACCCGTCTACAATGAGCAGTTCTTC.

The chain couples TRBV12-3 or TRBV12-4 to TRBJ2-1; TRBD2 aligns across 13 bases. Trimming cost V 6 bases and J 5 bases; bases outside gene matches: 1. The CDR3 consists of 14 residues. CDR3 coding DNA: TGTGCCAGCAGGACTAGCGGGGGGAACAATGAGCAGTTCTTC. Its translation is CASRTSGGNNEQFF.

The table lists this clonotype with many counts. This chain links TRBV7-9 with TRBJ2-3, with a weak D call TRBD1 (5 bases). Germline CDR1 reads SEHNR; CDR2 reads FQNEAQ (reference sequence). V gave up 5 bases and J gave up 0 bases, with 6 bases separating them. The CDR3 is made up of 13 amino acids. This CDR3 reads CASSRGSTDTQYF. CDR3 in DNA: TGTGCCAGCAGCAGGGGTAGCACAGATACGCAGTATTTT. Based on the CDR3 plus reference TRBV7-9 and TRBJ2-3, the full variable domain is DTGVSQNPRHKITKRGQNVTFRCDPISEHNRLYWYRQTLGQGPEFLTYFQNEAQLEKSRLLSDRFSAERPKGSFSTLEIQRTEQGDSAMYLCASSRGSTDTQYFGPGTRLTVL.

There are a few counts of this clonotype. This sequence joins TRBV18 and TRBJ1-5; possibly TRBD1 for D (6 bases). CDR3 length equals 13 residues. V lost 6 bases to trimming and J lost 5 bases, with 11 bases between them. Germline values: CDR1 KGHSH, CDR2 LQKENI. DNA for the CDR3: TGTGCCAGCTCTGCCTCAGGGGATCAGCCCCAGCATTTT. It yields the protein CASSASGDQPQHF.

The V gene is TRBV4-3, the J gene TRBJ2-7, with 7 bases lining up with TRBD2. V was clipped by 1 base and J by 4 bases; unmatched bases: 7. This CDR3 spans 15 amino acids. Germline V lookup: CDR1 LGHNA, CDR2 YSLEER. Here the CDR3 DNA reads TGCGCCAGCAGCCAAGTTGGCGGGAGTCTGTACGAGCAGTACTTC. This encodes CASSQVGGSLYEQYF.

The genes are TRBV18 and TRBJ1-1, with D uncertain. Germline V CDR1 and CDR2: KGHSH, LQKENI. The CDR3 totals 15 residues. V was cut by 3 bases and J by 0 bases, with 11 bases left in between. The CDR3 bases are TGTGCCAGCTCACCTAGTGTCGGGTTGAACACTGAAGCTTTCTTT. Translated: CASSPSVGLNTEAFF.

The rearrangement joins TRBV7-2 to TRBJ2-4; 10 bases are a match to TRBD2. The CDR3 sequence is 16 residues long. CDR1 SGHTA and CDR2 FQGNSA come from the germline V gene. V lost 5 bases to trimming and J lost 7 bases; unmatched junction nucleotides: 11. The CDR3 loop is CASSPRTSGSQNIQYF. CDR3 nucleotides: TGTGCCAGCAGCCCGAGGACTAGCGGAAGTCAGAACATTCAGTACTTC.

The chain employs TRBV7-8 and TRBJ2-2; either TRBD1 or TRBD2 may supply D (5 bases each). Germline V gene lookup returns CDR1 SGHVS and CDR2 FQNEAQ. The CDR3 loop spans 16 amino acids. The germline V and J ends were trimmed by 2 bases and 1 base, with 11 bases remaining between them. CDR3 coding DNA: TGTGCCAGCAGCTTATTTTCGGGGCTGAACACCGGGGAGCTGTTTTTT. The encoded protein is CASSLFSGLNTGELFF.

Written as DNA, the CDR3 is TGCAGTGGGAGCGGGGACATGAACACTGAAGCTTTCTTT. It yields the protein CSGSGDMNTEAFF. V and J are TRBV20-1 and TRBJ1-1; tentative D call: TRBD1 (6 bases). Germline V gene data show CDR1 as DFQATT and CDR2 as SNEGSKA (reference sequence). This CDR3 is built from 13 residues. V was cut by 7 bases and J by 0 bases, with 12 bases left in between.

The table lists this clonotype with many counts. V gene TRBV12-3 or TRBV12-4 combines with J gene TRBJ2-3; D perhaps matches TRBD2 (6 bases). V was clipped by 3 bases and J by 2 bases, with 12 bases between them. This CDR3 spans 15 amino acids. CDR3 region: CASSLVGGITDTQYF. The CDR3 DNA follows: TGTGCCAGCAGTTTGGTGGGAGGAATCACAGATACGCAGTATTTT.

This clonotype was found a few times. V gene TRBV20-1 combines with J gene TRBJ1-1; D is perhaps TRBD1 (6 bases). The CDR3 extends over 13 amino acids. Trimming removed 0 bases at V and 5 bases at J, with 10 bases between. Germline CDR1 and CDR2: DFQATT and SNEGSKA (reference sequence). CDR3 DNA: TGCAGTGCTAGAGATCGGAGGGGGACTGAAGCTTTCTTT. This encodes CSARDRRGTEAFF.

The V gene is TRBV7-9, the J gene TRBJ2-3; D may be TRBD2 (7 bases). The length of the CDR3 is 15 residues. With 4 bases removed from V and 0 bases from J, the gap between germline ends came to 11 bases. Germline CDR1 and CDR2: SEHNR and FQNEAQ (reference sequence). The CDR3 bases are TGTGCCAGCAGCTCGCGGGGGCTTAGCACAGATACGCAGTATTTT. Its translation: CASSSRGLSTDTQYF.